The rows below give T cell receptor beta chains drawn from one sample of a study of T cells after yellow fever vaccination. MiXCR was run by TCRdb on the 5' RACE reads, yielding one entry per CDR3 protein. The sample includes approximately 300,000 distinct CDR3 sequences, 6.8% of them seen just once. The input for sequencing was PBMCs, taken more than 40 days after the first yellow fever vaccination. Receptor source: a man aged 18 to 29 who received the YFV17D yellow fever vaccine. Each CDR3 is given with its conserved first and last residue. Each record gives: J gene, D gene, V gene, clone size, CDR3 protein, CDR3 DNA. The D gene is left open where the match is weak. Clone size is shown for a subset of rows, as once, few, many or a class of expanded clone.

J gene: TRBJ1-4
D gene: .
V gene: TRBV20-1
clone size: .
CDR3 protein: CSARDRRRSEKLFF
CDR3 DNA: TGCAGTGCTAGAGATCGCCGACGCTCTGAAAAACTGTTTTTT

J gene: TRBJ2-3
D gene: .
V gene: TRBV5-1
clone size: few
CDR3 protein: CASSFFSGTTDTQYF
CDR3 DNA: TGCGCCAGCAGCTTTTTTTCGGGCACGACAGATACGCAGTATTTT

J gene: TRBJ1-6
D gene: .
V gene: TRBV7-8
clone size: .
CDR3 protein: CASSLESVNPYNSPLHF
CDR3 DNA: TGTGCCAGCAGCTTAGAGTCAGTTAATCCCTATAATTCACCCCTCCACTTT

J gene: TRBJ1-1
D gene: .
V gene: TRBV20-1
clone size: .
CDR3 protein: CSVYESGTEAFF
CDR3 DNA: TGCAGTGTGTACGAAAGTGGCACTGAAGCTTTCTTT

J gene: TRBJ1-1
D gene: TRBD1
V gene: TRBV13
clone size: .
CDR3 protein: CASSFGQGTVTEAFF
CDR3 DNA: TGTGCCAGCAGCTTCGGACAGGGTACGGTAACTGAAGCTTTCTTT

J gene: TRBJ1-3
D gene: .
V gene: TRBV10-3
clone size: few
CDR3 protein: CAIETGSGNTIYF
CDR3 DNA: TGTGCCATCGAGACAGGCTCTGGAAACACCATATATTTT

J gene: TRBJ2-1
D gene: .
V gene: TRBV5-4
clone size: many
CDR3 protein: CASRLRVDNEQFF
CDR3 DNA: TGTGCCAGCAGGCTCCGAGTCGACAATGAGCAGTTCTTC

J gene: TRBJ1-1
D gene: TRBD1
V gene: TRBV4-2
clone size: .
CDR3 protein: CASSQDQGGGTEAFF
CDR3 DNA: TGTGCCAGCAGCCAAGATCAGGGGGGGGGCACTGAAGCTTTCTTT

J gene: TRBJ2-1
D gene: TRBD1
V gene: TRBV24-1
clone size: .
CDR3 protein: CATSDLQGAPTNEQFF
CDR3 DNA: TGTGCCACCAGTGATTTGCAGGGGGCGCCTACCAATGAGCAGTTCTTC

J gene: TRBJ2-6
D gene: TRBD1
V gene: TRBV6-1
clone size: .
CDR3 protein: CASRLQGAGRANVLTF
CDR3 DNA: TGTGCCAGCAGGCTACAGGGGGCTGGGAGGGCCAACGTCCTGACTTTC

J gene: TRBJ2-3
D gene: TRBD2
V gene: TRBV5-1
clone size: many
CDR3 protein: CASSLAGEGTDTQYF
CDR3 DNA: TGCGCCAGCAGTTTAGCGGGGGAAGGGACAGATACGCAGTATTTT

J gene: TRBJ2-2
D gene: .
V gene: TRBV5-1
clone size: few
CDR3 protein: CASSFPLANTGELFF
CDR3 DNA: TGCGCCAGCAGCTTCCCCCTGGCGAACACCGGGGAGCTGTTTTTT

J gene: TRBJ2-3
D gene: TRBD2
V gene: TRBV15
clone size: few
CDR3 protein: CATSSRTSPTDTQYF
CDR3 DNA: TGTGCCACCAGCTCCCGGACTAGCCCCACAGATACGCAGTATTTT

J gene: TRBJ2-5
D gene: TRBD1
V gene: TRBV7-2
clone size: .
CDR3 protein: CASSFVGQDQETQYF
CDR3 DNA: TGTGCCAGCAGCTTTGTGGGACAGGACCAAGAGACCCAGTACTTC

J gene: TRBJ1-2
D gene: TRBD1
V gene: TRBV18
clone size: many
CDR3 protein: CASSPRTGGYGYTF
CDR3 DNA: TGTGCCAGCTCACCACGGACAGGGGGCTATGGCTACACCTTC

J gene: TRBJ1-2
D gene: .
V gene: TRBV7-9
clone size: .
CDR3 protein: CASSTGGPGGYTF
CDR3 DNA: TGTGCCAGCAGTACCGGGGGTCCGGGGGGCTACACCTTC

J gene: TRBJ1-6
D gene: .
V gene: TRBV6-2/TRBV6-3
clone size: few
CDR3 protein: CASSAHRNSPLHF
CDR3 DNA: TGTGCCAGCAGTGCCCACAGGAATTCACCCCTCCACTTT

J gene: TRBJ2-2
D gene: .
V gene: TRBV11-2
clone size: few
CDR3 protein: CASNPASRQLFF
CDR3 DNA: TGTGCCAGCAACCCGGCCTCGCGGCAGCTGTTTTTT

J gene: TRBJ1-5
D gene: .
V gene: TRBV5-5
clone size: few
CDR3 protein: CASSLVGLQPQHF
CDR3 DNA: TGTGCCAGCAGCTTAGTGGGTTTGCAGCCCCAGCATTTT

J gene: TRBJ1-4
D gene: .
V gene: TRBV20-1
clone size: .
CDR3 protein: CSARPAGRREKLFF
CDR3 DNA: TGCAGTGCTAGACCGGCAGGGAGGCGTGAAAAACTGTTTTTT

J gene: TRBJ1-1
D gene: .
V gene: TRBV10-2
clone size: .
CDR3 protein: CASRSPVRYNTEAFF
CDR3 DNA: TGCGCCAGCAGATCTCCCGTCCGGTACAACACTGAAGCTTTCTTT

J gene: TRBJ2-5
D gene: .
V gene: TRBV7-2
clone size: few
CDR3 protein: CASSSFQEKETQYF
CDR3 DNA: TGTGCCAGCAGCTCGTTTCAGGAAAAAGAGACCCAGTACTTC

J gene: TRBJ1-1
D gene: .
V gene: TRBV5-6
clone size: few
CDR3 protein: CASSWGREAFF
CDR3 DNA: TGTGCCAGCAGCTGGGGAAGAGAAGCTTTCTTT

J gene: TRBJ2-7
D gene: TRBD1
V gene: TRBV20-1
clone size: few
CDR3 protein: CSAIPLGDRKYEQYF
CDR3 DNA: TGCAGTGCTATTCCCTTAGGGGACAGAAAGTACGAGCAGTACTTC

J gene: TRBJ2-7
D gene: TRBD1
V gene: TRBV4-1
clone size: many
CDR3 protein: CASSQDYGTGVEQYF
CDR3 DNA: TGCGCCAGCAGCCAAGATTATGGGACAGGGGTAGAGCAGTACTTC

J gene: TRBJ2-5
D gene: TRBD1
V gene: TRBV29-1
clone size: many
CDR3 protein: CSVEGDRGHF
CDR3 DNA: TGCAGCGTTGAAGGGGACAGGGGCCATTTC

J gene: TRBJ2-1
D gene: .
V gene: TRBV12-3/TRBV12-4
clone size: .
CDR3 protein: CASISFPQTGNEQFF
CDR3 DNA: TGTGCCAGCATCTCGTTTCCCCAGACAGGCAATGAGCAGTTCTTC